This TCR beta chain was recovered during a study of T cells in tuberculosis. Background on the study: This South African cohort compared adolescents with or without latent tuberculosis against adults with active tuberculosis.

Clones were sequenced by immunoSEQ multiplex PCR, and TCRdb holds only the in-frame ones, with some missing. The sample records roughly 35,000 clones, 90% to 95% being singletons. Overall study findings and caveats: Smaller alpha distances in active tuberculosis partly reflected shorter CDR3-alpha lengths.

A remark on this clone: Its cognate antigen is unknown.

Each clinical donor contributed on average approximately 93,000 T cells from unsorted cryopreserved PBMC. Sequences were obtained from PBMCs. The sequence was obtained from a donor between 10 and 29 years old with latent tuberculosis or without tuberculosis infection. Some clones in this sample may be carry-over from other donors' samples.

The CDR3 reads CASSIVEQELNTEAFF. The CDR3 DNA reads as TGTGCCAGTAGTATTGTTGAACAGGAATTGAACACTGAAGCTTTCTTT. The chain employs TRBV19 and TRBJ1-1, with D perhaps TRBD1 (5 bases). CDR1 is LNHDA and CDR2 is SQIVND in the germline V gene (reference sequence). This CDR3 is built from 16 residues. V lost 3 bases, J lost 0 bases, and 14 bases lay in between.